These T cell receptor beta chains were read from a single sample in a study of T cell responses to AZD1222 COVID-19 vaccine. Here immunoSEQ multiplex PCR was the method, and the copy in TCRdb shows in-frame clones only, minus some. The sample lists around 110,000 clones, roughly 87% occurring once. The starting material was peripheral blood, obtained on day 0 of AZD1222 vaccination. The receptors derive from an adult in good health. The CDR3 runs from the conserved cysteine through the conserved F or W. The order of the fields is CDR3 length, clone size, J gene, D gene, V gene, CDR3 protein, CDR3 DNA. D genes are given only for firm matches. Size is omitted from some rows. Given values are once, few, many or a class for expanded clones.

15 - TRBJ2-7 TRBD2 TRBV28 CASSSPLAGAGEQYF TGTGCCAGCAGTTCCCCGCTAGCGGGAGCGGGAGAGCAGTACTTC
17 - TRBJ1-5 - TRBV30 CAWSEKTGRFGNQPQHF TGTGCCTGGAGTGAAAAAACAGGCCGGTTCGGCAATCAGCCCCAGCATTTT
16 - TRBJ1-4 TRBD1 TRBV7-9 CASTYSAGTVDEKLFF TGTGCCAGCACCTACTCCGCCGGGACAGTGGACGAAAAACTGTTTTTT
13 few TRBJ1-1 - TRBV19 CASSTSMNTEAFF TGTGCCAGTAGTACATCAATGAACACTGAAGCTTTCTTT
18 - TRBJ2-1 - TRBV5-1 CASSSNLGTSRSNNEQFF TGCGCCAGCAGCTCGAACCTCGGGACTTCCCGGTCTAACAATGAGCAGTTCTTC
15 - TRBJ1-6 - TRBV27 CASSLGATYNSPLHF TGTGCCAGCAGTCTCGGGGCCACCTATAATTCACCCCTCCACTTT
14 - TRBJ1-2 - TRBV28 CASSTQTPNYGYTF TGTGCCAGCAGTACCCAGACCCCTAACTATGGCTACACCTTC
12 - TRBJ1-1 - TRBV3-1/TRBV3-2 CASSQTEKEAFF TGTGCCAGCAGCCAAACAGAAAAGGAAGCTTTCTTT
16 once TRBJ2-1 - TRBV11-2 CASSLVPAVSYNEQFF TGTGCCAGCAGCTTAGTTCCAGCGGTTTCCTACAATGAGCAGTTCTTC
15 - TRBJ1-1 - TRBV5-1 CASSLAPEQNTEAFF TGCGCCAGCAGCTTGGCCCCAGAACAGAACACTGAAGCTTTCTTT
12 few TRBJ1-1 - TRBV3-1/TRBV3-2 CASSQAGREAFF TGTGCCAGCAGCCAAGCCGGTAGAGAAGCTTTCTTT
13 - TRBJ2-7 - TRBV7-2 CASSRTRTAEQYF TGTGCCAGCAGTCGTACACGGACCGCCGAGCAGTACTTC
15 - TRBJ2-1 - TRBV5-6 CASSLPGSPYNEQFF TGTGCCAGCAGCTTGCCCGGGAGTCCCTACAATGAGCAGTTCTTC
12 few TRBJ1-1 - TRBV28 CASSSGSTEAFF TGTGCCAGCAGTTCTGGCTCAACTGAAGCTTTCTTT
13 - TRBJ1-1 - TRBV6-5 CASIGRWLTEAFF TGTGCCAGCATTGGACGGTGGTTGACTGAAGCTTTCTTT
13 - TRBJ1-3 - TRBV24-1 CATSDFHGNTIYF TGTGCCACCAGTGATTTCCACGGAAACACCATATATTTT
15 few TRBJ2-7 TRBD2 TRBV5-1 CASSLDQGGFSEQYF TGCGCCAGCAGCTTGGACCAGGGAGGGTTTAGCGAGCAGTACTTC
16 - TRBJ1-4 - TRBV28 CASSFWGGAPNEKLFF TGTGCCAGCAGTTTTTGGGGGGGGGCCCCTAATGAAAAACTGTTTTTT
17 - TRBJ1-3 - TRBV9 CASSVEGNRGAGNTIYF TGTGCCAGCAGCGTAGAGGGTAATAGGGGTGCTGGAAACACCATATATTTT
15 - TRBJ2-1 TRBD2 TRBV18 CASSRTSGVVDEQFF TGTGCCAGCTCACGGACTAGCGGCGTGGTCGATGAGCAGTTCTTC
12 few TRBJ2-7 TRBD2 TRBV2 CARAGGLGEQYF TGTGCCAGAGCGGGGGGGCTTGGCGAGCAGTACTTC
15 - TRBJ1-2 - TRBV28 CASSSFVLGNYGYTF TGTGCCAGCAGTTCGTTTGTTCTGGGAAACTATGGCTACACCTTC
15 - TRBJ1-4 - TRBV5-1 CASSALGSTIEKLFF TGCGCCAGCAGCGCCTTAGGCAGCACAATCGAAAAACTGTTTTTT
13 few TRBJ1-2 TRBD1 TRBV29-1 CSVLQGALLGYTF TGCAGCGTTCTACAGGGGGCCCTTTTGGGCTACACCTTC
15 - TRBJ1-2 - TRBV30 CAWSVRGGGGYGYTF TGTGCCTGGAGTGTCCGAGGGGGAGGCGGATATGGCTACACCTTC
13 - TRBJ1-1 - TRBV28 CASNPPPNTEAFF TGTGCCAGCAACCCCCCACCGAACACTGAAGCTTTCTTT